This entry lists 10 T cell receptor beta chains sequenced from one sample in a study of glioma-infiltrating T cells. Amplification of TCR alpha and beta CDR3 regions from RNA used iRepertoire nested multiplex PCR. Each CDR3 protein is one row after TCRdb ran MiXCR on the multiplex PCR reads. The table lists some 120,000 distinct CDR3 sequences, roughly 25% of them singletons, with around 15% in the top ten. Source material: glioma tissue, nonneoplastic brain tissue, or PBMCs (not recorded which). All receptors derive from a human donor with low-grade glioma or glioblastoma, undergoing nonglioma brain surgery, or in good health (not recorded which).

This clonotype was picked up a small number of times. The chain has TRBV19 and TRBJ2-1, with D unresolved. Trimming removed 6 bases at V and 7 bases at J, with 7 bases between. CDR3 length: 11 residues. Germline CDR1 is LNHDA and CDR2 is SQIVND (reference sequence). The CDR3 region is CASRVRNEQFF. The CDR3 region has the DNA TGTGCCAGTAGAGTTCGGAATGAGCAGTTCTTC.

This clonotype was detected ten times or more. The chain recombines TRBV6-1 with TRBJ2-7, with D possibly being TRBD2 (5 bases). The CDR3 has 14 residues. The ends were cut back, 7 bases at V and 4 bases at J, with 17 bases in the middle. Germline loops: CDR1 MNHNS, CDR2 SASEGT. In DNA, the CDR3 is TGTGCCAGCACTATACTAGTTCCCGATTACGAGCAGTACTTC. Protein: CASTILVPDYEQYF.

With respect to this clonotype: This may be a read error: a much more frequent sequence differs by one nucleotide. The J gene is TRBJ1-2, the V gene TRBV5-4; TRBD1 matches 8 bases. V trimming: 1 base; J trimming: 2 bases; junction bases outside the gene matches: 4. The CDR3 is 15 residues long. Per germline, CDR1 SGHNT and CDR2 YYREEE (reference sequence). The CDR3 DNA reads TGTGCCAGCAGCTTGCAACGGACAGGGAACTATGGCTACACCTTC. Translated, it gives CASSLQRTGNYGYTF. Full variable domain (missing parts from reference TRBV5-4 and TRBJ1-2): ETGVTQSPTHLIKTRGQQVTLRCSSQSGHNTVSWYQQALGQGPQFIFQYYREEENGRGNFPPRFSGLQFPNYSSELNVNALELDDSALYLCASSLQRTGNYGYTFGSGTRLTVV.

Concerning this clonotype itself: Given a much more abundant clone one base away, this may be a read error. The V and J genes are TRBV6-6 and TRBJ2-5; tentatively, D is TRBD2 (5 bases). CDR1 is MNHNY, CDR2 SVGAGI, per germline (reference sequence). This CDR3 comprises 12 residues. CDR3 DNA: TGTACCAGCGGTTACCCACAAGAGACCCAGTACTTC. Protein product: CTSGYPQETQYF.

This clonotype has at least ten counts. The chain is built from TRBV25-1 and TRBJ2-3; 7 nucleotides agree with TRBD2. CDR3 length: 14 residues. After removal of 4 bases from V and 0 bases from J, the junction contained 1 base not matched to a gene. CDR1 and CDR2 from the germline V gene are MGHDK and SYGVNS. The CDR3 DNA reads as TGTGCCAGCAGTGGGGGACTAAGCACAGATACGCAGTATTTT. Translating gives CASSGGLSTDTQYF.

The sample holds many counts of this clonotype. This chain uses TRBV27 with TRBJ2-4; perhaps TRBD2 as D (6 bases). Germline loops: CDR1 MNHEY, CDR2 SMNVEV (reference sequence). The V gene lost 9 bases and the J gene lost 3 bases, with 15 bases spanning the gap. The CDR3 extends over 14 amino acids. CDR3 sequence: CAREPGDVKNIQYF. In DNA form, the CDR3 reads TGTGCCAGAGAACCGGGGGACGTCAAAAACATTCAGTACTTC.

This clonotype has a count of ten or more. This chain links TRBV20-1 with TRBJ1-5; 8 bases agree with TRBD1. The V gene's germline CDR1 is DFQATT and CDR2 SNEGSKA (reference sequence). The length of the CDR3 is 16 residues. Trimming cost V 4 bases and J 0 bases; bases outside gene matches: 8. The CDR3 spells CSAMGQVINSNQPQHF. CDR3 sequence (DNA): TGCAGTGCTATGGGACAGGTGATTAATAGCAATCAGCCCCAGCATTTT.

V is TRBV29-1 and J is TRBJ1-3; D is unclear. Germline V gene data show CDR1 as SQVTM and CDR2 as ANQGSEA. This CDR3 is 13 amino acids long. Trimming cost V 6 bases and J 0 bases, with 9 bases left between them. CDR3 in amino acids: CSVAESSGNTIYF. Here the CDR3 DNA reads TGCAGCGTAGCAGAGAGCTCTGGAAACACCATATATTTT. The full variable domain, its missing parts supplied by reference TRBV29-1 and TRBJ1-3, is SAVISQKPSRDICQRGTSLTIQCQVDSQVTMMFWYRQQPGQSLTLIATANQGSEATYESGFVIDKFPISRPNLTFSTLTVSNMSPEDSSIYLCSVAESSGNTIYFGEGSWLTVV.

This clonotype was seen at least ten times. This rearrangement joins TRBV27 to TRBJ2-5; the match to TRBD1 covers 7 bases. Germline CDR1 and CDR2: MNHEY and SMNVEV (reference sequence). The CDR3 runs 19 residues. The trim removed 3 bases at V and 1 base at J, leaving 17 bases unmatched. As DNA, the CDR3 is TGTGCCAGCAGTTTGTTCAATCCTCCCTCCGGGACAGTCCAAGAGACCCAGTACTTC. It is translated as CASSLFNPPSGTVQETQYF.

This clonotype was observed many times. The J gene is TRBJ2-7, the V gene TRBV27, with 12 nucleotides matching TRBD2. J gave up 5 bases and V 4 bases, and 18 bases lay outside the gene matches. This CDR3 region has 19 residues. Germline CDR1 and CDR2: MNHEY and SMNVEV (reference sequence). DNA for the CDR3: TGTGCCAGCAGTTCCCTCCCTCACTTGACTAGCGGGAGAGTTCACGAGCAGTACTTC. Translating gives CASSSLPHLTSGRVHEQYF.